This T cell receptor beta chain was identified in a study of read filtering for tumor transcriptome and immune sequencing. Molecular barcoded adaptors covering alpha/delta and beta/gamma chains were used on about 0.4 ug RNA. Using its own MiXCR run on the reads, TCRdb lists one record per CDR3 protein. The sample contains over 15,000 distinct CDR3 sequences, roughly a fifth of which appear only once. Material for sequencing was a population of CD138-negative cells sorted from bone marrow. The TCR was taken from a donor over 35 with multiple myeloma.

CDR3 amino acids: CASSRRFLDRRGTDTQYF. CDR3 sequence (DNA): TGTGCCAGCAGCCGGCGGTTCCTGGACAGGAGGGGCACAGATACGCAGTATTTT. This chain joins TRBV7-2 and TRBJ2-3; TRBD1 is a possible D gene (7 bases). This CDR3 region has 18 residues. The V end was cut by 5 bases, the J end by 1 base, with 22 bases between. The germline gives CDR1 SGHTA, CDR2 FQGNSA.